These T cell receptor beta chains were read from a single sample in a study of cytomegalovirus exposure and HLA in healthy donors. Sequencing was performed with immunoSEQ multiplex PCR; in TCRdb, only in-frame clones are kept and a portion is missing. Of over 70,000 clones listed, 80% are singletons. Sequenced input: PBMCs. All receptors come from a man in his fifties or sixties in good health and CMV-seropositive. The CDR3 runs from the conserved cysteine through the conserved F or W. The order of the fields is J gene, D gene, clone size, V gene, CDR3 protein, CDR3 DNA. D genes are given only for firm matches. Clone size is stated in some rows and not others, as once, few, many or a class when expanded.

j_call: TRBJ1-1; d_call: -; clone_size: -; v_call: TRBV2; cdr3_aa: CASRETDFMNTEAFF; cdr3_nt: TGTGCCAGCAGGGAGACAGATTTCATGAACACTGAAGCTTTCTTT
j_call: TRBJ2-3; d_call: TRBD2; clone_size: -; v_call: TRBV30; cdr3_aa: CAWRGTSGTDTQYF; cdr3_nt: TGTGCCTGGAGGGGAACTAGCGGCACAGATACGCAGTATTTT
j_call: TRBJ2-3; d_call: -; clone_size: once; v_call: TRBV2; cdr3_aa: CASSEDWRGTDTQYF; cdr3_nt: TGTGCCAGCAGTGAAGATTGGCGGGGAACAGATACGCAGTATTTT
j_call: TRBJ2-7; d_call: TRBD1; clone_size: -; v_call: TRBV5-1; cdr3_aa: CASIEGQGGTWQYF; cdr3_nt: TGCGCCAGCATAGAGGGACAGGGTGGTACGTGGCAGTACTTC
j_call: TRBJ2-6; d_call: -; clone_size: -; v_call: TRBV11-3; cdr3_aa: CASSPIAGANVLTF; cdr3_nt: TGTGCCAGCAGTCCAATAGCTGGGGCCAACGTCCTGACTTTC
j_call: TRBJ1-2; d_call: TRBD1; clone_size: few; v_call: TRBV30; cdr3_aa: CAWSDDRVSGYTF; cdr3_nt: TGTGCCTGGAGTGATGACAGGGTCTCTGGCTACACCTTC
j_call: TRBJ1-3; d_call: -; clone_size: -; v_call: TRBV6-1; cdr3_aa: CASTAGSSGNTIYF; cdr3_nt: TGTGCCAGCACGGCCGGGAGCTCTGGAAACACCATATATTTT
j_call: TRBJ2-1; d_call: -; clone_size: -; v_call: TRBV7-2; cdr3_aa: CASSPRVEVKNEQFF; cdr3_nt: TGTGCCAGCAGCCCGCGGGTCGAGGTAAAGAATGAGCAGTTCTTC
j_call: TRBJ2-1; d_call: TRBD1; clone_size: -; v_call: TRBV6-5; cdr3_aa: CASSYLPGQENEQFF; cdr3_nt: TGTGCCAGCAGTTACCTACCGGGACAGGAGAATGAGCAGTTCTTC
j_call: TRBJ2-1; d_call: TRBD2; clone_size: -; v_call: TRBV7-9; cdr3_aa: CASSPYPGGPNEQFF; cdr3_nt: TGTGCCAGCAGCCCGTATCCGGGAGGTCCCAATGAGCAGTTCTTC
j_call: TRBJ2-7; d_call: TRBD1; clone_size: -; v_call: TRBV27; cdr3_aa: CASKGQGPYEQYF; cdr3_nt: TGTGCCAGCAAGGGACAGGGGCCCTACGAGCAGTACTTC
j_call: TRBJ2-2; d_call: TRBD2; clone_size: -; v_call: TRBV11-3; cdr3_aa: CASSETSGSTGELFF; cdr3_nt: TGTGCCAGCAGCGAGACTAGCGGGAGCACCGGGGAGCTGTTTTTT
j_call: TRBJ2-5; d_call: -; clone_size: -; v_call: TRBV7-6; cdr3_aa: CASSLSERPGTQYF; cdr3_nt: TGTGCCAGCAGCTTAAGTGAGCGGCCGGGGACCCAGTACTTC
j_call: TRBJ2-2; d_call: TRBD2; clone_size: -; v_call: TRBV15; cdr3_aa: CATSSPRGGVTGELFF; cdr3_nt: TGTGCCACCAGCTCACCGCGGGGGGGAGTCACCGGGGAGCTGTTTTTT
j_call: TRBJ1-1; d_call: TRBD1; clone_size: once; v_call: TRBV7-9; cdr3_aa: CSSSLVGTGKNTEAFF; cdr3_nt: TGTTCCAGCAGCTTAGTCGGGACAGGGAAGAACACTGAAGCTTTCTTT
j_call: TRBJ2-7; d_call: -; clone_size: -; v_call: TRBV5-4; cdr3_aa: CASSLEGGSSYEQYF; cdr3_nt: TGTGCCAGCAGCTTGGAGGGTGGGAGCTCCTACGAGCAGTACTTC
j_call: TRBJ2-7; d_call: TRBD2; clone_size: -; v_call: TRBV27; cdr3_aa: CASSEAGEGEQYF; cdr3_nt: TGTGCCAGCAGTGAAGCGGGAGAGGGCGAGCAGTACTTC
j_call: TRBJ1-4; d_call: -; clone_size: once; v_call: TRBV30; cdr3_aa: CAYDRLATNEKLFF; cdr3_nt: TGTGCCTACGACAGGCTTGCAACTAATGAAAAACTGTTTTTT
j_call: TRBJ2-1; d_call: -; clone_size: -; v_call: TRBV5-1; cdr3_aa: CASSLAAGRYNEQFF; cdr3_nt: TGCGCCAGCAGCTTGGCCGCAGGGCGGTACAATGAGCAGTTCTTC
j_call: TRBJ1-2; d_call: TRBD1; clone_size: -; v_call: TRBV5-4; cdr3_aa: CASSRADRGDYGYTF; cdr3_nt: TGTGCCAGCAGCCGCGCGGACAGGGGTGACTATGGCTACACCTTC
j_call: TRBJ2-7; d_call: TRBD1; clone_size: -; v_call: TRBV27; cdr3_aa: CASSLKGARVEQYF; cdr3_nt: TGTGCCAGCAGTTTGAAGGGGGCGCGGGTCGAGCAGTACTTC
j_call: TRBJ2-5; d_call: TRBD2; clone_size: -; v_call: TRBV11-3; cdr3_aa: CASSWASGVQETQYF; cdr3_nt: TGTGCCAGCAGCTGGGCTAGCGGGGTCCAAGAGACCCAGTACTTC
j_call: TRBJ1-1; d_call: -; clone_size: -; v_call: TRBV11-2; cdr3_aa: CAWRLNTEAFF; cdr3_nt: TGTGCCTGGAGACTGAACACTGAAGCTTTCTTT
j_call: TRBJ2-2; d_call: -; clone_size: -; v_call: TRBV30; cdr3_aa: CAWTQVSGELFF; cdr3_nt: TGTGCCTGGACCCAGGTCAGCGGGGAGCTGTTTTTT
j_call: TRBJ2-1; d_call: -; clone_size: -; v_call: TRBV11-2; cdr3_aa: CASSVGERVNEQFF; cdr3_nt: TGTGCCAGCAGCGTAGGGGAGCGGGTAAATGAGCAGTTCTTC
j_call: TRBJ1-5; d_call: -; clone_size: -; v_call: TRBV10-2; cdr3_aa: CASSGPDRGNQPQHF; cdr3_nt: TGCGCCAGCAGTGGGCCAGACCGGGGCAATCAGCCCCAGCATTTT
j_call: TRBJ2-7; d_call: TRBD2; clone_size: -; v_call: TRBV4-2; cdr3_aa: CASSRGGLGEQYF; cdr3_nt: TGTGCCAGCAGCCGGGGAGGGCTCGGCGAGCAGTACTTC
j_call: TRBJ2-3; d_call: TRBD2; clone_size: -; v_call: TRBV6-6; cdr3_aa: CASSRGLAGSTDTQYF; cdr3_nt: TGTGCCAGCAGTCGGGGACTAGCGGGGTCCACAGATACGCAGTATTTT
j_call: TRBJ2-5; d_call: -; clone_size: -; v_call: TRBV30; cdr3_aa: CAWSLTPGETQYF; cdr3_nt: TGTGCCTGGAGTCTAACGCCCGGAGAGACCCAGTACTTC
j_call: TRBJ2-4; d_call: TRBD2; clone_size: few; v_call: TRBV19; cdr3_aa: CASSIRGLAGEAGGNSQYF; cdr3_nt: TGTGCCAGTAGTATTAGGGGACTAGCGGGAGAGGCTGGCGGAAACAGTCAGTACTTC
j_call: TRBJ1-2; d_call: -; clone_size: once; v_call: TRBV6-4; cdr3_aa: CASSDTTGMSPYGYTF; cdr3_nt: TGTGCCAGCAGTGATACGACAGGAATGTCACCCTATGGCTACACCTTC
j_call: TRBJ2-7; d_call: TRBD1; clone_size: -; v_call: TRBV7-2; cdr3_aa: CASSPTKGAQVKSYEQYF; cdr3_nt: TGTGCCAGCAGCCCAACAAAGGGGGCACAGGTGAAATCCTACGAGCAGTACTTC
j_call: TRBJ1-1; d_call: -; clone_size: -; v_call: TRBV29-1; cdr3_aa: CSVARGGLNTEAFF; cdr3_nt: TGCAGCGTAGCAAGGGGAGGACTGAACACTGAAGCTTTCTTT
j_call: TRBJ2-1; d_call: -; clone_size: few; v_call: TRBV18; cdr3_aa: CASGREIRSYNEQFF; cdr3_nt: TGTGCCAGCGGCCGGGAGATCCGCTCCTACAATGAGCAGTTCTTC
j_call: TRBJ1-4; d_call: TRBD1; clone_size: -; v_call: TRBV7-9; cdr3_aa: CASSSQADRGREKLFF; cdr3_nt: TGTGCCAGCAGCTCCCAGGCGGACAGGGGAAGGGAAAAACTGTTTTTT
j_call: TRBJ2-6; d_call: -; clone_size: -; v_call: TRBV27; cdr3_aa: CASSSLGAGANGLTF; cdr3_nt: TGTGCCAGCAGTTCCCTGGGGGCTGGGGCCAACGGCCTGACTTTC
j_call: TRBJ2-2; d_call: -; clone_size: -; v_call: TRBV2; cdr3_aa: CASSTQRADTGELFF; cdr3_nt: TGTGCCAGCAGTACCCAGCGGGCTGACACCGGGGAGCTGTTTTTT